This T cell receptor beta chain stems from a study of Graves' ophthalmopathy and Graves' hyperthyroidism. Study information: Blood was drawn at initial diagnosis, before any treatment.

The germline V and J ends were trimmed by 2 bases and 7 bases, with 17 bases remaining between them. Looked up from germline, CDR1 is GTSNPN and CDR2 is SVGIG (reference sequence). The CDR3 is 14 amino acids. Study-level findings and limits: An 81.08% specificity and 85% to 90% sensitivity were achieved by a 13-signature model that separated ophthalmopathy from stable hyperthyroidism. In blood appeared most of the expanded thyroid clonotypes whose frequency exceeded 0.001.

The authors amplified TCR beta CDR3 regions from RNA transcripts. HTBI primers were used in a first-round RT-PCR, which preceded a second-round multiplex PCR. TCRdb re-derived calls from the multiplex PCR reads in MiXCR, one entry per CDR3 protein. The sample yields some 520,000 distinct CDR3 sequences, over 13% seen once. Comments on this clonotype: What it recognizes is unknown.

This chain joins TRBV30 and TRBJ1-1, with D perhaps TRBD1 (5 bases). The specimen was blood. The TCR sequence derives from a young woman with Graves' ophthalmopathy. The CDR3: CAWSQIPTGGEAFF. The DNA of the CDR3 is TGTGCCTGGAGTCAGATTCCTACAGGCGGTGAAGCTTTCTTT.